Listed below are T cell receptor beta chains from one sample, sequenced in a study of naive and memory T cell subsets. TCRdb re-derived calls from the UMI-ligation and nested PCR reads in MiXCR, one entry per CDR3 protein. Of about 150,000 distinct CDR3 sequences listed, about 23% are singletons. Sequenced sample: naive CD4+ T cells from blood. All receptors come from a human donor in good health. The CDR3 runs from the conserved cysteine through the conserved F or W. A D gene is named only where the DNA matches it firmly. Clone size appears in some rows only: once, few, many, or a class for an expanded clone.

TRBJ2-1 TRBD1 TRBV12-3/TRBV12-4 - TGTACCAGCGGTCGGACAGGGGTGAACAATGAGCAGTTCTTC CTSGRTGVNNEQFF
TRBJ2-1 TRBD1 TRBV10-3 many TGTGCCACCCTTCCGGGACAGGGGTCTAACGAGCAGTTCTTC CATLPGQGSNEQFF
TRBJ2-1 - TRBV6-2/TRBV6-3 few TGTGCCAGCAGTTACTCGGCGCGGTATGGGTTATACAATGAGCAGTTCTTC CASSYSARYGLYNEQFF
TRBJ1-5 TRBD1 TRBV18 - TGTGCCAGCTCATCCCGGACAGGGGAAAATCAGCCCCAGCATTTT CASSSRTGENQPQHF
TRBJ2-1 - TRBV29-1 - TGCAGCGCACCGAAACTACCAAACAATGAGCAGTTCTTC CSAPKLPNNEQFF
TRBJ2-2 - TRBV5-1 - TGCGCCAGCAGCTTGGATTGGGTGGACACCGGGGAGCTGTTTTTT CASSLDWVDTGELFF
TRBJ2-1 - TRBV5-1 - TGCGCCAGCAGCTGGCGGACTACCAATGAGCAGTTCTTC CASSWRTTNEQFF
TRBJ2-7 - TRBV6-1 many TGTGCCAGCGGCCAGGCAAACTCCTACGAGCAGTACTTC CASGQANSYEQYF
TRBJ2-7 - TRBV6-5 - TGTGCCAGCAGTTACATTCTAAGAGGGGGGCCCTACGAGCAGTACTTC CASSYILRGGPYEQYF
TRBJ1-5 TRBD1 TRBV28 few TGTGCCAGCGTGAAAAAAGGGACAGGTGGAGGGCAGCCCCAGCATTTT CASVKKGTGGGQPQHF
TRBJ2-1 TRBD2 TRBV28 few TGTGCCAGCAGCCAGACTAGCGGGCCCTACAATGAGCAGTTCTTC CASSQTSGPYNEQFF
TRBJ2-7 - TRBV28 - TGTGCCAGCAGTTCTTTTGAGCGATTCCTTAGGGAGCAGTACTTC CASSSFERFLREQYF
TRBJ2-1 - TRBV6-5 - TGTGCCAGCAGTTCACAGATATACTACAATGAGCAGTTCTTC CASSSQIYYNEQFF
TRBJ2-7 - TRBV7-2 - TGTGCCAGCAGCTCGGGACCCCTTCCGCAGTACTTC CASSSGPLPQYF
TRBJ2-7 - TRBV12-3/TRBV12-4 - TGTGCCAGCAGCGGCCCAAGTTCAGGGGACCCGAGCTCCTACGAGCAGTACTTC CASSGPSSGDPSSYEQYF
TRBJ2-2 - TRBV5-4 - TGTGCCAGCGGTGAAATGGGACTGCACACCGGGGAGCTGTTTTTT CASGEMGLHTGELFF
TRBJ2-5 - TRBV5-1 - TGCGCCAGCTGCGCGGCGGTAACGGAGACCCAGTACTTC CASCAAVTETQYF
TRBJ1-1 TRBD1 TRBV29-1 - TGCAGCGTTGAACACTCGGGACAGTTCCCTGCTTTCTTT CSVEHSGQFPAFF
TRBJ2-3 - TRBV12-3/TRBV12-4 - TGTGCCAGCAGTAATAGGGCTAAAAGCACAGATACGCAGTATTTT CASSNRAKSTDTQYF
TRBJ2-7 TRBD1 TRBV6-5 - TGTGCCAGCAGCCGACCCGGACAGGGAAACTACGAGCAGTACTTC CASSRPGQGNYEQYF
TRBJ2-7 - TRBV18 few TGTGCCAGCTCACCATGGACAAGGGAGCAGTACTTC CASSPWTREQYF
TRBJ2-3 - TRBV27 - TGTGCCAGCAGTTGGAAACGGAACACAGATACGCAGTATTTT CASSWKRNTDTQYF
TRBJ1-5 TRBD1 TRBV15 - TGTGCCACCAGCCCAAAGGGACAGGGATCTTTCCAGCCCCAGCATTTT CATSPKGQGSFQPQHF
TRBJ2-3 - TRBV15 - TGTGCCACCAGCAGAGAACTCGTGACTCTTCCAACTACGCAGTATTTT CATSRELVTLPTTQYF
TRBJ2-1 TRBD2 TRBV20-1 many TGCAGTGCTGTAGCGGGCCGGGGGAATGAGCAGTTCTTC CSAVAGRGNEQFF